The clone carrying this TCR beta chain was recorded a few times. Its antigen is undetermined. The donors, aged roughly 6 to 95, were healthy Caucasians from Russia. These data belong to a study of blood T cells in healthy people across ages. For the second PCR, which ran for roughly 7 to 11 cycles, a sample-barcoded 5' primer and a J-beta primer mix were used. TCRdb processed the 5' RACE reads anew with MiXCR; each CDR3 protein has one entry. The sample lists hundreds of thousands of distinct CDR3 sequences, approximately 30% occurring once. Findings of the study overall: Diversity estimates drawn from one million T cells were deemed underestimates.

This CDR3 spans 15 amino acids. V trimming: 6 bases; J trimming: 3 bases; junction bases outside the gene matches: 9. Germline CDR1 is SQVTM and CDR2 is ANQGSEA. The V and J genes are TRBV29-1 and TRBJ1-1; 11 bases agree with TRBD1. Material for sequencing was blood. The clonotype comes from a woman older than 75 in good health. CDR3 protein: CSVRTGGQSDTEAFF. The CDR3 DNA follows: TGCAGCGTAAGGACAGGGGGCCAGTCGGACACTGAAGCTTTCTTT.